The sequence of this TCR beta chain was determined in a study of cytomegalovirus exposure and HLA in healthy donors. The study, taken as a whole, reports: Later work associated roughly 17,000 TCR beta sequences with HLA alleles at 0.05 false discovery rate. Some highly shared sequence variants likely arose as a pipeline artifact.

This clone was recorded a few times. Its antigen is still unknown. The CDR3 spans 15 residues. CDR1 is MGHRA, CDR2 YSYEKL, per germline. The trim removed 0 bases at V and 6 bases at J, leaving 6 bases unmatched. This PCR relied on a set of 60 Vbeta primers and 13 Jbeta primers. Original analysis: Later work found tens of millions of unique TCR beta chains, with about 10 million shared. Clones were sequenced by immunoSEQ multiplex PCR, and TCRdb holds only the in-frame ones, with some missing. Clonal size and the V and J genes are those of that table, whereas D and trimming came from the DNA. Of 95,000 to 150,000 clones in the sample, roughly 76% were seen once.

What was sequenced was PBMCs. This clonotype was obtained from a man younger than 40 in good health and CMV-seronegative. This chain uses TRBV4-1 with TRBJ2-7; 9 nucleotides line up with TRBD2. CDR3 in amino acids: CASSQDPGRGGEQYF. The CDR3 DNA reads TGCGCCAGCAGCCAAGATCCCGGGCGGGGGGGCGAGCAGTACTTC.